These 11 T cell receptor beta chains share one sample of origin, sequenced in a study of blood T cell repertoires in COVID-19. Using immunoSEQ multiplex PCR, the repertoire was profiled, and TCRdb retains in-frame clones only, with some absent. This sample has around 150,000 clones, with more than 80% found just once. The sequencing input was peripheral blood. The source of these receptors is a man aged 65-85 years with acute or convalescent COVID-19.

V usage is TRBV10-3 and J usage is TRBJ2-7, with 9 bases matching TRBD1. Germline CDR1 reads ENHRY; CDR2 reads SYGVKD. Germline trimming cut 4 bases from V and 4 bases from J; bases unmatched to any gene: 8. The CDR3 runs to 15 residues. The DNA of the CDR3 is TGTGCCATCAGTGTGAACCCGACAGGGGGGTACGAGCAGTACTTC. This gives the protein CAISVNPTGGYEQYF.

A note on this clone: Just one base apart from a much larger clone, this may be a read error. The J gene is TRBJ1-6, the V gene TRBV7-2; D unclear. Germline CDR1 reads SGHTA; CDR2 reads FQGNSA. This CDR3 is built from 12 residues. V lost 4 bases and J 6 bases, leaving 4 bases between the germline ends. In DNA form, the CDR3 reads TGTGCCAGCAGCTCAATTAATTCACCCCTCCACTTT. It encodes CASSSINSPLHF.

The V and J genes are TRBV30 and TRBJ2-5; 10 bases map to TRBD1. Trimming took 5 bases from V and 5 from J; bases not matched to a gene: 8. Germline V gene lookup returns CDR1 GTSNPN and CDR2 SVGIG (reference sequence). The CDR3 runs 14 residues. The CDR3 is CAWPRTGGEETQYF. The CDR3 nucleotides read TGTGCCTGGCCACGGACAGGGGGGGAGGAGACCCAGTACTTC.

The CDR3 region is CASSPSPGLAVNTGELFF. In DNA form, the CDR3 reads TGTGCCAGCAGCCCGAGTCCCGGACTAGCGGTGAACACCGGGGAGCTGTTTTTT. The chain couples TRBV9 to TRBJ2-2; TRBD2 matches 10 bases. CDR3 length: 18 residues. In germline, CDR1 is SGDLS, CDR2 YYNGEE. The J segment lost 1 base and the V segment lost 4 bases, leaving 10 bases of the junction unmatched.

This clone was detected only a few times. The V call is TRBV5-5, the J call TRBJ2-3; TRBD2 agrees at 11 bases. V dropped 1 base and J dropped 6; count of bases not matched to a gene: 10. The CDR3 extends over 17 amino acids. The V gene's germline CDR1 is SGHKS and CDR2 YYEKEE (reference sequence). CDR3 region: CASSLSLAGGPMDTQYF. CDR3 DNA sequence: TGTGCCAGCAGCTTGAGTCTAGCGGGGGGTCCCATGGATACGCAGTATTTT.

CDR3 residues: CASSLDRVETQYF. CDR3 in DNA: TGTGCCAGCAGCTTAGACAGGGTGGAGACCCAGTACTTC. This chain uses TRBV11-2 with TRBJ2-5; the D gene is possibly TRBD1 (5 bases). V shed 0 bases and J shed 5 bases, with 7 bases lying between them. The germline V gene has CDR1 SGHAT and CDR2 FQNNGV. The length of the CDR3 is 13 residues. Looking up the rest from reference TRBV11-2 and TRBJ2-5 gives the full variable domain: EAGVAQSPRYKIIEKRQSVAFWCNPISGHATLYWYQQILGQGPKLLIQFQNNGVVDDSQLPKDRFSAERLKGVDSTLKIQPAKLEDSAVYLCASSLDRVETQYFGPGTRLLVL.

The genes are TRBV19 and TRBJ2-7; D remains unclear. Trimming took off 4 bases at V and 0 bases at J, with 10 bases between the two ends. The length of the CDR3 is 14 residues. Germline values: CDR1 LNHDA, CDR2 SQIVND (reference sequence). CDR3 protein: CASSTYSPSYEQYF. CDR3 DNA: TGTGCCAGTAGTACTTACAGTCCCTCCTACGAGCAGTACTTC. The full variable domain, in which reference TRBV19 and TRBJ2-7 provide the parts outside the CDR3, is DGGITQSPKYLFRKEGQNVTLSCEQNLNHDAMYWYRQDPGQGLRLIYYSQIVNDFQKGDIAEGYSVSREKKESFPLTVTSAQKNPTAFYLCASSTYSPSYEQYFGPGTRLTVT.

V is TRBV3-1 (or the pseudogene TRBV3-2) and J is TRBJ1-1; D is uncertain. V was clipped by 2 bases and J by 2 bases, with 9 bases between them. The CDR3 covers 14 residues. Germline V gene sequence: CDR1 LGHDT, CDR2 YNNKEL (reference sequence). DNA of the CDR3: TGTGCCAGCAGCCAACTGGCCATTAACACTGAAGCTTTCTTT. This translates into CASSQLAINTEAFF.

The rearrangement links TRBV19 to TRBJ1-3; TRBD1 is a possible D gene (5 bases). Between the trimmed V and J ends, which lost 7 bases and 4 bases, there was a span of 11 bases. The length of the CDR3 is 13 residues. In germline, CDR1 is LNHDA, CDR2 SQIVND (reference sequence). The CDR3 DNA reads as TGTGCCAGTACGGGCCCAGGGGGAAACACCATATATTTT. It yields the protein CASTGPGGNTIYF.

This clone was recorded once. This chain links TRBV20-1 with TRBJ2-1; 11 positions match TRBD2. Germline lookup yields CDR1 DFQATT and CDR2 SNEGSKA (reference sequence). The CDR3 contains 16 residues. Trimming cost V 3 bases and J 6 bases; bases outside gene matches: 10. The CDR3 loop is CSASRVVAGGPNEQFF. CDR3 sequence (DNA): TGCAGTGCTAGTCGGGTGGTAGCGGGAGGGCCCAATGAGCAGTTCTTC.

The genes are TRBV5-4 and TRBJ2-3, with 11 bases that match TRBD2. CDR1 SGHNT and CDR2 YYREEE come from the germline V gene (reference sequence). The CDR3 is made up of 16 amino acids. The ends lost 5 bases at V and 2 bases at J; junction bases unmatched: 7. CDR3 nucleotides: TGTGCCAGCAGTTCCGGGACTAGCGGACTCACAGATACGCAGTATTTT. This encodes CASSSGTSGLTDTQYF.